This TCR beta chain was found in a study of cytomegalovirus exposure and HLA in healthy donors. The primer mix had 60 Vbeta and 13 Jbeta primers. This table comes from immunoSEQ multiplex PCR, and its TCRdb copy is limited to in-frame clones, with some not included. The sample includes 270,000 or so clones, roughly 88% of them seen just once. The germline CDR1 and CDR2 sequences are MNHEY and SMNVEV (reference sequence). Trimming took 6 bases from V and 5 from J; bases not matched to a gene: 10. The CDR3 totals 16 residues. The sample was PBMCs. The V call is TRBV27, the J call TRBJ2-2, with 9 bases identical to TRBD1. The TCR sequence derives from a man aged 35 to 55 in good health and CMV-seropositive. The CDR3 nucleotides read TGTGCCAGCAGCCGGGACAGGGTCTCAGGAACCGGGGAGCTGTTTTTT. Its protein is CASSRDRVSGTGELFF.